This TCR beta chain is from a study of T cells in localized non-small cell lung cancer. Study observations and caveats: Researchers found a median approximately 55 of the top 100 tumor clones in adjacent lung. Blood T cell density predicted longer survival; adjacent-lung clonality, shorter.

The V gene end was trimmed by 4 bases and the J gene end by 4 bases; junction bases not matched to a gene: 12. The CDR3 contains 17 residues. Germline V CDR1 and CDR2: MNHGY, SAAAGT. Assay: immunoSEQ multiplex PCR; the TCRdb copy retains only in-frame clones and omits some. In the table there are about 2,100 clones, 21% of which are singletons. As to this clone: What it binds is unknown.

The sequence was collected from a woman aged 35 to 70 with stage I lung adenocarcinoma. The sequenced sample was normal lung tissue next to the tumor, obtained before any cancer treatment. The chain couples TRBV6-8 to TRBJ2-1; 8 bases line up with TRBD2. The CDR3: CASSFQSGGSIYNEQFF. The CDR3 region has the DNA TGTGCCAGCAGTTTCCAAAGCGGGGGCTCCATTTACAATGAGCAGTTCTTC.